This TCR beta chain originates from a study of T cells of healthy individuals. This CDR3 region has 16 residues. Looked up from germline, CDR1 is SGHRS and CDR2 is YFSETQ. V was cut by 2 bases and J by 5 bases, with 14 bases left in between. TCRdb used MiXCR to reprocess the 5' RACE reads, holding one entry per CDR3 protein. The repertoire includes approximately 58,000 distinct CDR3 sequences, about 14% of them detected once, and 15% to 20% sits in the top ten. The chain recombines TRBV5-1 with TRBJ1-6, with D maybe TRBD1 (5 bases). The clonotype was recovered from a human donor in good health. The CDR3 reads CASSFGAGLDNSPLHF. In nucleotides, the CDR3 is TGCGCCAGCAGCTTTGGCGCGGGACTGGATAATTCACCCCTCCACTTT.